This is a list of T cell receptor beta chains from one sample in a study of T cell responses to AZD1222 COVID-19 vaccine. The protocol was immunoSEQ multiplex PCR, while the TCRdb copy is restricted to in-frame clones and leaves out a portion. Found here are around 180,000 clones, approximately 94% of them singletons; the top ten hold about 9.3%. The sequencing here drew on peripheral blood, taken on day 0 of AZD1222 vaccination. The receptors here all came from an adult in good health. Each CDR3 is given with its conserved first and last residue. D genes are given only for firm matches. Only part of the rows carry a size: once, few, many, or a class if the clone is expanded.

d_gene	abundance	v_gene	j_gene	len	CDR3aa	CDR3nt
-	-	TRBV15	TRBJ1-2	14	CATSRDKGTYGYTF	TGTGCCACCAGCAGAGATAAGGGGACCTATGGCTACACCTTC
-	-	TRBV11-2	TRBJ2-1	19	CASSRGLGKNKSSYNEQFF	TGTGCCAGCAGCCGGGGACTGGGCAAGAACAAAAGCTCCTACAATGAGCAGTTCTTC
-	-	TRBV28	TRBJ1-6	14	CASSDVRYNSPLHF	TGTGCCAGCAGTGATGTCCGTTATAATTCACCCCTCCACTTT
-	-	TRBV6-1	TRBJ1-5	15	CASSEAPRQGLPQHF	TGTGCCAGCAGTGAAGCGCCCAGACAAGGACTTCCCCAGCATTTT
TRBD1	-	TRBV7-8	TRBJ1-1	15	CASSFGTVMNTEAFF	TGTGCCAGCAGCTTCGGGACAGTCATGAACACTGAAGCTTTCTTT
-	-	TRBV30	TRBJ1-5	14	CAWGSGVGNQPQHF	TGTGCCTGGGGCTCAGGGGTAGGCAATCAGCCCCAGCATTTT
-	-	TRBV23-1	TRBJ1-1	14	CASSQWLGSTEAFF	TGCGCCAGCAGTCAATGGTTGGGATCCACTGAAGCTTTCTTT
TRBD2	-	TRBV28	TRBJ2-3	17	CASSPRLAGGWSDTQYF	TGTGCCAGCAGTCCCCGACTAGCGGGAGGGTGGTCAGATACGCAGTATTTT
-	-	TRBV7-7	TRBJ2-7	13	CASSLVPVGEQYF	TGTGCTAGCAGCTTAGTACCCGTGGGTGAGCAGTACTTC
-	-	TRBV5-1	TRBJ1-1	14	CASSLEAFGTEAFF	TGCGCCAGCAGCTTGGAGGCCTTCGGAACTGAAGCTTTCTTT
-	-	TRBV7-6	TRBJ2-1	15	CASSLDMSSYNEQFF	TGTGCCAGCAGCTTGGACATGAGCTCCTACAATGAGCAGTTCTTC
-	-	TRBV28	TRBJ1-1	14	CASSEAQANTEAFF	TGTGCCAGCAGTGAAGCACAGGCGAACACTGAAGCTTTCTTT
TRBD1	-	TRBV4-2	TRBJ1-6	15	CASSQDPGQNSPLHF	TGTGCCAGCAGCCAAGACCCGGGACAGAATTCACCCCTCCACTTT
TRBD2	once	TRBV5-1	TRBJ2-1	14	CASSLAGGRGEQFF	TGCGCCAGCAGCTTGGCCGGTGGGAGGGGTGAGCAGTTCTTC
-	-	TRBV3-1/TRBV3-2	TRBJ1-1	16	CASSQEVFTRGTEAFF	TGTGCCAGCAGCCAAGAGGTTTTCACCCGGGGAACTGAAGCTTTCTTT
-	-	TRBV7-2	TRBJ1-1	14	CASRTPGVDTEAFF	TGTGCCAGCAGAACCCCGGGGGTAGACACTGAAGCTTTCTTT
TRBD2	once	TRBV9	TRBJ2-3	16	CASSGLSGMATDTQYF	TGTGCCAGCAGCGGATTAAGCGGGATGGCGACAGATACGCAGTATTTT
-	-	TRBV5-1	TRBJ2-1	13	CASSETDPPRQFF	TGCGCCAGCAGCGAGACGGACCCCCCTCGGCAGTTCTTC
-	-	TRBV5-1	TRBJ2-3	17	CASSLFGGGRVTDTQYF	TGCGCCAGCAGCTTGTTCGGGGGCGGGAGAGTCACAGATACGCAGTATTTT
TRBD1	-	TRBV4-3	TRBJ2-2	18	CASSQGPGTGKWTGELFF	TGCGCCAGCAGCCAGGGGCCAGGGACAGGGAAGTGGACCGGGGAGCTGTTTTTT
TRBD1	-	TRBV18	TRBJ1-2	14	CASSPRQGSGGYTF	TGTGCCAGCTCACCCCGACAGGGTTCAGGGGGCTACACCTTC
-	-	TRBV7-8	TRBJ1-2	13	CASSRGGGPGYTF	TGTGCCAGCAGCCGCGGGGGCGGTCCTGGCTACACCTTC
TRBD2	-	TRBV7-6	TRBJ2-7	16	CASSAPSGGRPYEQYF	TGTGCCAGCAGCGCCCCTAGCGGGGGCAGACCCTACGAGCAGTACTTC
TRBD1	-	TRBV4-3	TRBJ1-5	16	CASSQDLTQGAQPQHF	TGCGCCAGCAGCCAAGATCTAACCCAGGGGGCACAGCCCCAGCATTTT
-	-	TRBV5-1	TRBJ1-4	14	CASSLDGLGEKLFF	TGCGCCAGCAGCTTGGACGGCTTAGGTGAAAAACTGTTTTTT
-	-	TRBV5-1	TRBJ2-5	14	CASSFQGTRETQYF	TGCGCCAGCAGCTTTCAGGGCACGCGGGAGACCCAGTACTTC
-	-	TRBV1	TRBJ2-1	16	CTSSQHGTSGSGEQFF	TGCACCAGCAGCCAGCATGGGACTAGCGGGAGCGGTGAGCAGTTCTTC
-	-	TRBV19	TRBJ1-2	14	CASSLTVHPYGYTF	TGTGCCAGTAGTCTAACGGTTCATCCTTATGGCTACACCTTC
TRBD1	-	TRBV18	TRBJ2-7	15	CASSPERRGRLEQYF	TGTGCCAGCTCACCGGAGCGCAGGGGGCGTTTGGAGCAGTACTTC
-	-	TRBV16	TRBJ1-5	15	CASSQSPGYNQPQHF	TGTGCCAGCAGCCAATCCCCAGGGTACAATCAGCCCCAGCATTTT
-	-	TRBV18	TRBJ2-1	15	CASSPWSDRKNEQFF	TGTGCCAGCTCACCTTGGTCAGACAGGAAGAATGAGCAGTTCTTC
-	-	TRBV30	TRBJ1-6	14	CAWSVEGGYSPLHF	TGTGCCTGGAGTGTTGAGGGTGGTTATTCACCCCTCCACTTT
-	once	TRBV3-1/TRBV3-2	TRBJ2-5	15	CASSQGPGRQETQYF	TGTGCCAGCAGCCAAGGTCCCGGGCGCCAAGAGACCCAGTACTTC
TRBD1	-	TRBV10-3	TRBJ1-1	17	CAIRPGQGRRGNTEAFF	TGTGCCATCAGACCGGGACAGGGTCGGAGAGGGAACACTGAAGCTTTCTTT
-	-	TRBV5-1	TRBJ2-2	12	CASSVNTGELFF	TGCGCCAGCAGCGTGAACACCGGGGAGCTGTTTTTT
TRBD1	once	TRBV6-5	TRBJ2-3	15	CASSRDRGLTDTQYF	TGTGCCAGCTCCCGGGACAGGGGGCTCACAGATACGCAGTATTTT
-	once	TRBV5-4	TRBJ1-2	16	CASSFGVSSKNYGYTF	TGTGCCAGCAGCTTTGGAGTGTCCTCCAAAAACTATGGCTACACCTTC
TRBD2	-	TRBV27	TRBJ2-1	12	CASSSSGRRKFF	TGTGCCAGCAGTTCTAGCGGGAGGAGGAAGTTCTTC
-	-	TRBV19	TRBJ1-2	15	CASSILTEGKVGYTF	TGTGCCAGTAGTATCCTCACGGAAGGGAAGGTTGGCTACACCTTC
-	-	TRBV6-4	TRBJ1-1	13	CASSIDSNTEAFF	TGTGCCAGCAGCATTGACAGTAACACTGAAGCTTTCTTT
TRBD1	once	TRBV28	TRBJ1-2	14	CASSSGQGSYGYTF	TGTGCCAGCAGCTCCGGACAGGGCAGCTATGGCTACACCTTC
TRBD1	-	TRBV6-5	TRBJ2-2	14	CASRADRGTGELFF	TGTGCCAGCAGGGCGGACAGGGGCACCGGGGAGCTGTTTTTT
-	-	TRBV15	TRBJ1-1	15	CATSRATQQNTEAFF	TGTGCCACCAGCAGAGCGACCCAGCAGAACACTGAAGCTTTCTTT
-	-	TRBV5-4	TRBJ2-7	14	CASSFSPRSYEQYF	TGTGCCAGCAGCTTTAGCCCCCGCTCCTACGAGCAGTACTTC
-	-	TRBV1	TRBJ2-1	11	CTSGMGNEQFF	TGCACCAGCGGAATGGGCAATGAGCAGTTCTTC
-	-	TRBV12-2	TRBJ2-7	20	CASRAGLGIRGVVFPYEQYF	TGTGCAAGTCGCGCTGGTCTCGGGATACGGGGTGTTGTTTTCCCCTACGAGCAGTACTTC
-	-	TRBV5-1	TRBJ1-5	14	CASSPGDSNQPQHF	TGCGCCAGCAGCCCGGGGGATAGCAATCAGCCCCAGCATTTT
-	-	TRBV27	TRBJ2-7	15	CASSLAVSTPYEQYF	TGTGCCAGCAGTTTAGCGGTCAGTACCCCCTACGAGCAGTACTTC
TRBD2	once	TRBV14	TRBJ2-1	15	CASSWTSGLNNEQFF	TGTGCCAGCAGCTGGACTAGCGGGCTTAACAATGAGCAGTTCTTC